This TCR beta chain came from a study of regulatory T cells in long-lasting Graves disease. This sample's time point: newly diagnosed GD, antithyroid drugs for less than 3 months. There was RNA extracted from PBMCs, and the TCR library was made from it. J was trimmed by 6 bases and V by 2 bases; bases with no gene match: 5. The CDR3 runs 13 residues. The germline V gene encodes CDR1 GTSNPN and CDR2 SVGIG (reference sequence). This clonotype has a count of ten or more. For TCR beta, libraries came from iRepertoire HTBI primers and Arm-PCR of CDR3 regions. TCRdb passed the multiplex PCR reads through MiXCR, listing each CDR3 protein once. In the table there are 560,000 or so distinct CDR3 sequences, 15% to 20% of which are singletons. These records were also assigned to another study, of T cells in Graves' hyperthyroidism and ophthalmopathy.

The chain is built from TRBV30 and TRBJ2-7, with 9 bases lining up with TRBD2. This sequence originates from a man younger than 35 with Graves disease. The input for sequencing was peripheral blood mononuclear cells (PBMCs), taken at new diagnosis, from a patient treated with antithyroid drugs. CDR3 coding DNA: TGTGCCTGGAGTAGGCGGGAGGGCCGCGAGCAGTACTTC. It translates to CAWSRREGREQYF.